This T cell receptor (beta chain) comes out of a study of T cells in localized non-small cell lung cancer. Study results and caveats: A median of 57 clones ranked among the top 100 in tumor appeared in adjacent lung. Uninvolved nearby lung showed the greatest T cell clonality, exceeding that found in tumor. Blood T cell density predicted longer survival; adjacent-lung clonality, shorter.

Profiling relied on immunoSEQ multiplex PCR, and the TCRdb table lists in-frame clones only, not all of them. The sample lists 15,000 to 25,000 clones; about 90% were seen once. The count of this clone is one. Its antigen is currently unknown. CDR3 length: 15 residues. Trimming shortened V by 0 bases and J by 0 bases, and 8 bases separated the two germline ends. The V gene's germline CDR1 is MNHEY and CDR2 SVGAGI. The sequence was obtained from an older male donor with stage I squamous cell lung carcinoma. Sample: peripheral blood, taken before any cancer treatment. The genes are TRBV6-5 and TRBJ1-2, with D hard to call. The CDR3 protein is CASSYSPSANYGYTF. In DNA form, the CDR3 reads TGTGCCAGCAGTTACTCCCCTTCAGCTAACTATGGCTACACCTTC.